The T cell receptor beta chain under discussion was sequenced for a study of blood T cell repertoires in COVID-19. Study information: Sites across the United States, Italy and Spain contributed samples from acute and convalescent COVID-19. T cells, B-cell-depleted T cells, or PBMCs supplied cDNA or gDNA.

In the source study's methods: Nucleated cell counts were estimated from reference gene primer amplification. The protocol was immunoSEQ multiplex PCR, while the TCRdb copy is restricted to in-frame clones and leaves out a portion. V and J calls and clone size are those listed in that table; D and trimming were worked out from the DNA. The data show fewer than 250,000 clones, more than 60% seen once. The J segment lost 5 bases and the V segment lost 0 bases, leaving 22 bases of the junction unmatched. This CDR3 comprises 21 residues. The germline V gene has CDR1 LGHDT and CDR2 YNNKEL (reference sequence).

The specimen was peripheral blood. The TCR sequence derives from a woman between 50 and 59 years old with acute or convalescent COVID-19. This chain links TRBV3-1 (or the pseudogene TRBV3-2) with TRBJ2-5; TRBD2 aligns across 9 bases. As DNA, the CDR3 is TGTGCCAGCAGCCAAGATATGGACCACGCCCCCGGGACTAGCAGTTGTGAGACCCAGTACTTC. Its protein product is CASSQDMDHAPGTSSCETQYF.